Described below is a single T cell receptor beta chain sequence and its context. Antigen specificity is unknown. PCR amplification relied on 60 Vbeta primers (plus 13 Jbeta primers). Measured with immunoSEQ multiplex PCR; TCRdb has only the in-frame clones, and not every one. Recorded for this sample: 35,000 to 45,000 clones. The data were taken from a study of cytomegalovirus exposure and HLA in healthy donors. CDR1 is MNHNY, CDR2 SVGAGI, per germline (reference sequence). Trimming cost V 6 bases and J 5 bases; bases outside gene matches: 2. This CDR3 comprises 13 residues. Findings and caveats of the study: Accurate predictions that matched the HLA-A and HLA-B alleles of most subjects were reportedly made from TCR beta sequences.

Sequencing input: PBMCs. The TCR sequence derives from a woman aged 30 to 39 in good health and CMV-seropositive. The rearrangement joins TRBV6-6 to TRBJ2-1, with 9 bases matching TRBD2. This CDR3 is CASRSGGNNEQFF. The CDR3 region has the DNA TGTGCCAGCAGGAGCGGGGGGAACAATGAGCAGTTCTTC.